A selection of T cell receptor beta chains follows, all from one sample in a study of T-cell memory formation after mild COVID-19. A single record per CDR3 protein comes from TCRdb applying MiXCR to the 5' RACE reads. The sample includes roughly 300,000 distinct CDR3 sequences, roughly 8.2% of them seen just once. Sequencing input: PBMCs or a T cell subset sorted from them (not recorded which). Source of these receptors: a man aged 18 to 29 who had mild COVID-19 (a few samples of this study predate the infection). Cell type and time point are not known. Both conserved end residues are part of each CDR3. Each record gives: clone size, J gene, D gene, V gene, CDR3 DNA, CDR3 protein. D genes are given only for firm matches. The listing skips clone size in some rows; elsewhere it reads once, few, many or a size class.

abundance: .; j_gene: TRBJ2-3; d_gene: TRBD2; v_gene: TRBV7-8; CDR3nt: TGTGCCAGCAGTCATAGAAAGGACCGGCGGGGGAGCACAGATACGCAGTATTTT; CDR3aa: CASSHRKDRRGSTDTQYF
abundance: few; j_gene: TRBJ1-4; d_gene: .; v_gene: TRBV20-1; CDR3nt: TGCAGTGCTAGAGGGCAGGGAGAAAAACTGTTTTTT; CDR3aa: CSARGQGEKLFF
abundance: .; j_gene: TRBJ2-3; d_gene: .; v_gene: TRBV7-2; CDR3nt: TGTGCCAGCAGCTTTAGAGAGGGAGTCACAGATACGCAGTATTTT; CDR3aa: CASSFREGVTDTQYF
abundance: .; j_gene: TRBJ1-6; d_gene: .; v_gene: TRBV20-1; CDR3nt: TGCAGTGCTAGTGCGGCAACCATGTATAATTCACCCCTCCACTTT; CDR3aa: CSASAATMYNSPLHF
abundance: .; j_gene: TRBJ2-2; d_gene: TRBD1; v_gene: TRBV29-1; CDR3nt: TGCAGCGTCGCGGACAGGGAAGGCGGGGAGCTGTTTTTT; CDR3aa: CSVADREGGELFF
abundance: few; j_gene: TRBJ2-2; d_gene: .; v_gene: TRBV24-1; CDR3nt: TGTGCCACCACGGACTACTCCACCGGGGAGCTGTTTTTT; CDR3aa: CATTDYSTGELFF
abundance: many; j_gene: TRBJ1-2; d_gene: .; v_gene: TRBV29-1; CDR3nt: TGCAGCGTTGAAGAGTTTGGGCTTAACTATGGCTACACCTTC; CDR3aa: CSVEEFGLNYGYTF
abundance: few; j_gene: TRBJ1-5; d_gene: .; v_gene: TRBV7-2; CDR3nt: TGTGCCAGCAGCTTCTCTGACGGGAGCAATCAGCCCCAGCATTTT; CDR3aa: CASSFSDGSNQPQHF
abundance: few; j_gene: TRBJ2-2; d_gene: .; v_gene: TRBV3-1; CDR3nt: TGTGCCAGCAGCTACGGCACCGGGGAGCTGTTTTTT; CDR3aa: CASSYGTGELFF
abundance: .; j_gene: TRBJ2-1; d_gene: .; v_gene: TRBV6-1; CDR3nt: TGTGCCAGCAGTGAAGGGGGCGGGACCTACAATGAGCAGTTCTTC; CDR3aa: CASSEGGGTYNEQFF
abundance: .; j_gene: TRBJ1-2; d_gene: .; v_gene: TRBV12-3/TRBV12-4; CDR3nt: TGTGCCAGCACTCCCAGAGGATCTCCGTCAAGCGCCTATGGCTACACCTTC; CDR3aa: CASTPRGSPSSAYGYTF
abundance: .; j_gene: TRBJ1-1; d_gene: .; v_gene: TRBV27; CDR3nt: TGTGCCAGCAGTTCGGGACGGCAGAACACTGAAGCTTTCTTT; CDR3aa: CASSSGRQNTEAFF
abundance: many; j_gene: TRBJ2-3; d_gene: .; v_gene: TRBV20-1; CDR3nt: TGCAGTGCTAGGTGGACAGATACGCAGTATTTT; CDR3aa: CSARWTDTQYF
abundance: .; j_gene: TRBJ2-7; d_gene: .; v_gene: TRBV10-3; CDR3nt: TGTGCCATCATGCGGACAGCCCCGGGCAGGTCTGACGAGCAGTACTTC; CDR3aa: CAIMRTAPGRSDEQYF
abundance: .; j_gene: TRBJ2-3; d_gene: .; v_gene: TRBV4-2; CDR3nt: TGTGCCAGCAGCCAATCCCCCGGGATTAGCACAGATACGCAGTATTTT; CDR3aa: CASSQSPGISTDTQYF
abundance: .; j_gene: TRBJ1-5; d_gene: .; v_gene: TRBV20-1; CDR3nt: TGCAGTGCCGCGGACGGATATCAGCCCCAGCATTTT; CDR3aa: CSAADGYQPQHF
abundance: .; j_gene: TRBJ1-4; d_gene: .; v_gene: TRBV10-3; CDR3nt: TGTGCCATAGGACCCGACCTAATTAAACTGTTTTTT; CDR3aa: CAIGPDLIKLFF
abundance: many; j_gene: TRBJ1-5; d_gene: TRBD1; v_gene: TRBV12-3/TRBV12-4; CDR3nt: TGTGCCAGCACTCGGACAGGCGATCAGCCCCAGCATTTT; CDR3aa: CASTRTGDQPQHF
abundance: .; j_gene: TRBJ2-1; d_gene: .; v_gene: TRBV9; CDR3nt: TGTGCCAGCAGCGTATCCAATGAGCAGTTCTTC; CDR3aa: CASSVSNEQFF
abundance: few; j_gene: TRBJ1-2; d_gene: TRBD1; v_gene: TRBV4-1; CDR3nt: TGCGCCAGCAGCCTCAGGACAGGGGGCAGCTATGGCTACACCTTC; CDR3aa: CASSLRTGGSYGYTF
abundance: .; j_gene: TRBJ2-2; d_gene: .; v_gene: TRBV25-1; CDR3nt: TGTGCCAGCACGGTCGGATTGAACACCGGGGAGCTGTTTTTT; CDR3aa: CASTVGLNTGELFF